Below are 21 T cell receptor beta chains sequenced from a single sample in a study of beta chain features in type 1 diabetes. As every portion of the isolated RNA was reverse transcribed, the sequencing read expressed TCRB transcripts. This table comes from immunoSEQ multiplex PCR, and its TCRdb copy is limited to in-frame clones, with some not included. Among more than 130,000 clones, 6.9% were seen once, and the ten largest hold about 1.4%. Sample: central memory CD4+ T cells from blood. The receptors were sampled from a woman in her 30s in good health.

This clone was observed a few times. V and J are TRBV18 and TRBJ2-2, with 7 bases identical to TRBD1. V lost 4 bases, J lost 0 bases, and 5 bases stayed unmatched. The CDR3 is 16 residues long. Germline CDR1 reads KGHSH; CDR2 reads LQKENI. The DNA for the CDR3 is TGTGCCAGCTCACGAGACAGGGTCGCGAACACCGGGGAGCTGTTTTTT. It yields the protein CASSRDRVANTGELFF. Supplemented by reference TRBV18 and TRBJ2-2, the full variable domain reads NAGVMQNPRHLVRRRGQEARLRCSPMKGHSHVYWYRQLPEEGLKFMVYLQKENIIDESGMPKERFSAEFPKEGPSILRIQQVVRGDSAAYFCASSRDRVANTGELFFGEGSRLTVL.

This clone appeared a few times. V is TRBV5-6 and J is TRBJ1-1; maybe TRBD1 (5 bases). This CDR3 has 13 amino acids. With 1 base removed from V and 6 bases from J, the gap between germline ends came to 10 bases. CDR1 is SGHDT, CDR2 YYEEEE, per germline. The CDR3 loop is CASSLRQGAEAFF. CDR3 in DNA: TGTGCCAGCAGCTTGCGTCAGGGCGCTGAAGCTTTCTTT.

The chain uses TRBV5-5 and TRBJ2-1; TRBD2 matches at 9 bases. The V gene end was trimmed by 0 bases and the J gene end by 5 bases; junction bases not matched to a gene: 3. In germline, CDR1 is SGHKS, CDR2 YYEKEE (reference sequence). This CDR3 is built from 15 residues. CDR3 sequence (DNA): TGTGCCAGCAGCTTGGTTCCTAGCGGGAACAATGAGCAGTTCTTC. Its translation is CASSLVPSGNNEQFF.

This clone was seen a handful of times. This chain links TRBV7-8 with TRBJ1-1, with D unresolved. Between the trimmed V and J ends, which lost 5 bases and 0 bases, there was a span of 10 bases. Per germline, CDR1 SGHVS and CDR2 FQNEAQ. The CDR3 spans 14 residues. This chain's CDR3 is CASSLITVNTEAFF. CDR3 in DNA: TGTGCCAGCAGCCTCATTACGGTGAACACTGAAGCTTTCTTT.

In this sample, this clone turned up a few times. V usage is TRBV7-8 and J usage is TRBJ1-1; no reliable D call. Germline values: CDR1 SGHVS, CDR2 FQNEAQ. This CDR3 contains 13 residues. The V end lost 5 bases, the J end lost 1 base, and 8 bases lay between the germline ends. The CDR3 DNA reads TGTGCCAGCAGCCTAACTAGGAACACTGAAGCTTTCTTT. Protein product: CASSLTRNTEAFF.

This clone was recorded many times. The V gene is TRBV5-4, the J gene TRBJ2-1, with 7 bases aligning to TRBD1. Germline CDR1 is SGHNT and CDR2 is YYREEE (reference sequence). The CDR3 is 13 amino acids. Losses at the gene ends were 3 bases for V and 7 bases for J; bases not matched to a gene: 4. CDR3 sequence reads: CASSWTQGNEQFF. CDR3 DNA: TGTGCCAGCAGCTGGACACAGGGGAATGAGCAGTTCTTC.

The V call is TRBV4-3, the J call TRBJ2-3; 8 bases fit TRBD1. Trimming took 0 bases from V and 8 from J; bases not matched to a gene: 7. CDR3 length: 15 amino acids. CDR1 is LGHNA, CDR2 YSLEER, per germline. As DNA, the CDR3 is TGCGCCAGCAGCCAAGAATACACGACAGGGGCTACGCAGTATTTT. This codes for CASSQEYTTGATQYF.

This clone was recorded only once. A much larger clonotype is one base distant, so this may be a read error. The DNA for the CDR3 is TGTGCCAGCAGCTTAACTAAAAGCACAGATACGCAGTATTTT. It codes for CASSLTKSTDTQYF. The rearrangement uses TRBV7-3 and TRBJ2-3, with no clear D. There are 14 residues in the CDR3. The germline V and J ends were trimmed by 0 bases and 0 bases, with 4 bases remaining between them. CDR1 is SGHTA and CDR2 is FQGTGA in the germline V gene.

The chain employs TRBV9 and TRBJ2-1; TRBD1 aligns across 10 bases. Germline CDR1 SGDLS, CDR2 YYNGEE. Trimming cost V 0 bases and J 2 bases; bases outside gene matches: 2. This CDR3 is built from 16 residues. The CDR3 region has the DNA TGTGCCAGCAGCGTAGAAGGACAGGGGGCCTACAATGAGCAGTTCTTC. The encoded protein is CASSVEGQGAYNEQFF. Using reference TRBV9 and TRBJ2-1 for the parts outside the CDR3, the full variable domain is DSGVTQTPKHLITATGQRVTLRCSPRSGDLSVYWYQQSLDQGLQFLIQYYNGEERAKGNILERFSAQQFPDLHSELNLSSLELGDSALYFCASSVEGQGAYNEQFFGPGTRLTVL.

V and J are TRBV14 and TRBJ2-1, with 7 bases lining up with TRBD2. Trimming at V came to 1 base and at J to 2 bases, leaving 8 bases not matched to a gene. Germline CDR1 reads SGHDN; CDR2 reads FVKESK. The CDR3 has 17 amino acids. CDR3 DNA sequence: TGTGCCAGCAGCCAAGGTCGGACTAGATTCGCCTACAATGAGCAGTTCTTC. Translation: CASSQGRTRFAYNEQFF.

The chain carries TRBV29-1 and TRBJ1-2; the match to TRBD1 covers 7 bases. V dropped 6 bases and J dropped 3; count of bases not matched to a gene: 4. The CDR3 consists of 12 residues. Germline CDR1 is SQVTM and CDR2 is ANQGSEA. In DNA form, the CDR3 reads TGCAGCGTCGGTACAGGGGACTATGGCTACACCTTC. Protein product: CSVGTGDYGYTF.

This clone was recorded a few times. The V gene is TRBV20-1, the J gene TRBJ1-2, with a possible D match to TRBD1 (6 bases). Per germline, CDR1 DFQATT and CDR2 SNEGSKA (reference sequence). There are 11 residues in the CDR3. Trimming pared 5 bases from V and 8 bases from J, leaving 12 bases between. The CDR3 DNA reads TGCAGTGCTCCCCGCGGGGGCGGCTACACCTTC. This translates into CSAPRGGGYTF.

This clone was counted between two and nine times. At the DNA level, this CDR3 is encoded by other sequences in the same sample as well. CDR3 protein: CASSLRQGTGELFF. CDR3 nucleotide sequence: TGTGCCAGCAGCTTGAGACAGGGGACCGGGGAGCTGTTTTTT. J is TRBJ2-2 and V is TRBV5-6; 8 nucleotides match TRBD1. With 1 base clipped from V and 5 bases from J, the junction kept 1 base outside the gene matches. Germline lookup yields CDR1 SGHDT and CDR2 YYEEEE. The CDR3 extends over 14 amino acids.

This clone has just a few counts. This sequence joins TRBV2 and TRBJ2-7; D is undetermined. Germline loops: CDR1 SNHLY, CDR2 FYNNEI. V was pared by 6 bases and J by 0 bases, with 6 bases between. The CDR3 extends over 12 amino acids. The CDR3 loop reads CASRHSSYEQYF. CDR3 nucleotide sequence: TGTGCCAGCAGGCACAGCTCCTACGAGCAGTACTTC.

This clone was picked up a small number of times. The chain has TRBV28 and TRBJ1-2; 7 bases match TRBD1. The CDR3 length is 16 residues. With V trimmed by 7 bases and J by 1 base, 12 bases remained unmatched. Looked up from germline, CDR1 is MDHEN and CDR2 is SYDVKM. CDR3 DNA sequence: TGTGCCAGCACCACGTACAGGGGACAGTTTAACTATGGCTACACCTTC. This translates into CASTTYRGQFNYGYTF.

This clone was observed many times. V and J are TRBV6-6 and TRBJ1-2, with 9 bases aligning to TRBD1. This CDR3 spans 12 amino acids. Germline V gives CDR1 MNHNY, CDR2 SVGAGI (reference sequence). V dropped 9 bases and J dropped 7; count of bases not matched to a gene: 6. CDR3 in amino acids: CASRQGDGGYTF. CDR3 nucleotides: TGTGCCAGTAGACAGGGGGATGGTGGCTACACCTTC.

In its sample, this clone was seen many times. V and J are TRBV28 and TRBJ2-3; 9 positions agree with TRBD1. The CDR3 covers 16 residues. CDR1 is MDHEN and CDR2 is SYDVKM in the germline V gene. The V segment lost 6 bases and the J segment 5 bases; nucleotides outside the gene matches: 12. CDR3 DNA sequence: TGTGCCAGCAGCCTGGGACAGGGCCCTTTGGGAGATACGCAGTATTTT. Translating gives CASSLGQGPLGDTQYF.

This clone has a count of ten or more. The chain couples TRBV7-2 to TRBJ2-7, with D unclear. CDR3 size: 13 residues. Germline V gene sequence: CDR1 SGHTA, CDR2 FQGNSA. Trimming pared 2 bases from V and 4 bases from J, leaving 9 bases between. Here the CDR3 reads CASSLSTQYEQYF. In nucleotides, the CDR3 is TGTGCCAGCAGCTTATCCACCCAGTACGAGCAGTACTTC.

A few counts support this clone. V and J are TRBV7-3 and TRBJ2-1; possibly TRBD2 for D (6 bases). CDR1 is SGHTA and CDR2 is FQGTGA in the germline V gene. The CDR3 contains 13 residues. With 4 bases removed from V and 7 bases from J, the gap between germline ends came to 11 bases. The CDR3 region is CASSSGTLNEQFF. In DNA, the CDR3 is TGTGCCAGCAGCTCCGGGACTTTAAATGAGCAGTTCTTC.

This clone was found a few times. The sample contains more than one DNA sequence encoding this CDR3. The genes are TRBV7-9 and TRBJ2-3, with TRBD1 matching over 7 bases. This CDR3 comprises 14 residues. Germline assignment: CDR1 SEHNR and CDR2 FQNEAQ (reference sequence). The ends lost 1 base at V and 4 bases at J; junction bases unmatched: 2. CDR3 nucleotides: TGTGCCAGCAGCTTAGGGCAGGGGGCAGATACGCAGTATTTT. It translates to CASSLGQGADTQYF.

The chain couples TRBV6-1 to TRBJ1-1; no reliable D call. CDR3 length: 13 residues. Germline assignment: CDR1 MNHNS and CDR2 SASEGT. Deletions cut 1 base from V and 4 bases from J, with 7 bases between. The CDR3 region is CASSEERGTEAFF. The CDR3 coding sequence is TGTGCCAGCAGTGAAGAACGGGGCACTGAAGCTTTCTTT.